This T cell receptor beta chain was recovered during a study of shared clonotypes between healthy human individuals. Comments on this clone: Its antigen is currently unknown.

Study-level results: Unshared clonotypes carried lower generation probabilities than those common to all four donors.

CD8 memory merged CD45RO+ with CCR7-negative CD45RA+ TemRA cells. Looked up from germline, CDR1 is SGDLS and CDR2 is YYNGEE. This CDR3 comprises 15 residues. V was shortened by 0 bases and J by 4 bases, with 11 bases between the two germline ends. Clones were read by immunoSEQ multiplex PCR, and TCRdb kept only the in-frame ones, dropping some. The sample records hundreds of thousands of clones, around 86% being singletons. Source material: memory CD8+ T cells sorted from blood. Noted subset: CD45RO+ cells pooled with CCR7-negative TemRA cells. This chain uses TRBV9 with TRBJ2-1; D is possibly TRBD2 (5 bases). This clonotype was sampled from a man younger than 35 in good health. In DNA, the CDR3 is TGTGCCAGCAGCGTAGAACAGACGGGATACAATGAGCAGTTCTTC. Protein product: CASSVEQTGYNEQFF.